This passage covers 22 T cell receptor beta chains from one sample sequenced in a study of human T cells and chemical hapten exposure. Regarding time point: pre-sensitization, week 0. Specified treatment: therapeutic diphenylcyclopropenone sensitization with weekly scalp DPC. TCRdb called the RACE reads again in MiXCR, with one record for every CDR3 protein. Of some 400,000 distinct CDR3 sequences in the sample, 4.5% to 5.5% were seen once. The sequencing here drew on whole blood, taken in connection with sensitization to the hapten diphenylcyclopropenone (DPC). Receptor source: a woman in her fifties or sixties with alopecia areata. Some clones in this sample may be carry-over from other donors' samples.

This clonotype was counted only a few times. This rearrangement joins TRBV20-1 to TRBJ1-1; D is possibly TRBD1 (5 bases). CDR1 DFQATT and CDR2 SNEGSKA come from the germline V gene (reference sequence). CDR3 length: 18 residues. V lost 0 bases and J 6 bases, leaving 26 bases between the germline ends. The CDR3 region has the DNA TGCAGTGCTAGAGATCTCCAGGCAGGGAGGGCCCGGAAGGCTGAAGCTTTCTTT. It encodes CSARDLQAGRARKAEAFF.

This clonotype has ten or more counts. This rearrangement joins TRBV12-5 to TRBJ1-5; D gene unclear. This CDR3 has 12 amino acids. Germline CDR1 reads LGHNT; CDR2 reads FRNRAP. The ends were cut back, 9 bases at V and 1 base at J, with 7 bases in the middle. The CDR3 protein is CARTASNQPQHF. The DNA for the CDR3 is TGTGCTAGGACGGCGAGCAATCAGCCCCAGCATTTT.

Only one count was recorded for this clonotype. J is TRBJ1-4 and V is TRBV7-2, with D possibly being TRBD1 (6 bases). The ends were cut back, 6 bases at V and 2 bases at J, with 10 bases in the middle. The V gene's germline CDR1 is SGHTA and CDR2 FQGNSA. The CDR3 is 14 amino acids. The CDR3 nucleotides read TGTGCCAGCAGTAGGGACAAGACTAATGAAAAACTGTTTTTT. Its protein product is CASSRDKTNEKLFF. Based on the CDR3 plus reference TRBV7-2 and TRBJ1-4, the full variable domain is GAGVSQSPSNKVTEKGKDVELRCDPISGHTALYWYRQSLGQGLEFLIYFQGNSAPDKSGLPSDRFSAERTGGSVSTLTIQRTQQEDSAVYLCASSRDKTNEKLFFGSGTQLSVL.

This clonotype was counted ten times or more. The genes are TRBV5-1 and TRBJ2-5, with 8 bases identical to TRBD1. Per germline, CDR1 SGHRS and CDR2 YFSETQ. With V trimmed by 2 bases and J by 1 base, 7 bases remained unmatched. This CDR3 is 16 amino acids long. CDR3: CASSFGQGAPQETQYF. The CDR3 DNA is TGCGCCAGCAGCTTCGGGCAGGGGGCGCCCCAAGAGACCCAGTACTTC.

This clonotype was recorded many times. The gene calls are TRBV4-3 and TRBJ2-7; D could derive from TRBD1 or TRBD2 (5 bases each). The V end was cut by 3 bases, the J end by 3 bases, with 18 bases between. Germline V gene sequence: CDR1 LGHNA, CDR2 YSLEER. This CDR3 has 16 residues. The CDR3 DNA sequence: TGCGCCAGCAGCCAGGAGCGAGGGACGGTATACTACGAGCAGTACTTC. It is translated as CASSQERGTVYYEQYF.

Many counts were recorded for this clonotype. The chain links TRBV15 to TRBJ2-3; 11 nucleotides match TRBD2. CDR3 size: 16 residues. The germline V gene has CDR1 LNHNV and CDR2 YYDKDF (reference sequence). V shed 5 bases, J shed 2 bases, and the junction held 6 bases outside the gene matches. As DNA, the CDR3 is TGTGCCACCAGCGGCGGGACTAGCGGCCTCACAGATACGCAGTATTTT. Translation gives CATSGGTSGLTDTQYF.

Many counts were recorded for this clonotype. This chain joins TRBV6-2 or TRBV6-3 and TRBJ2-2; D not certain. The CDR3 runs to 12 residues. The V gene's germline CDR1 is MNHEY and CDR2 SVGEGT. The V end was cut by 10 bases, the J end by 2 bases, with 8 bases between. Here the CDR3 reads CAISTNTGELFF. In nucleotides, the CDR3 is TGTGCCATCTCCACTAACACCGGGGAGCTGTTTTTT.

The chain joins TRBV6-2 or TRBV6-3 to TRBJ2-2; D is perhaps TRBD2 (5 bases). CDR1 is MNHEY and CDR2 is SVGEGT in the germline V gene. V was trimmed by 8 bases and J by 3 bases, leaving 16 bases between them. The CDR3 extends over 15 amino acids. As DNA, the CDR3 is TGTGCCAGCCTACCCGGGGTGGATTACACCGGGGAGCTGTTTTTT. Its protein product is CASLPGVDYTGELFF.

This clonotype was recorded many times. This CDR3 is CASSEYWEANEAFF. The DNA for the CDR3 is TGCGCCAGCAGTGAGTATTGGGAGGCGAATGAAGCTTTCTTT. The chain carries TRBV10-1 and TRBJ1-1, with D uncertain. V was clipped by 1 base and J by 7 bases, with 13 bases between them. The CDR3 runs to 14 residues. Germline V gene sequence: CDR1 WNHNN, CDR2 SYGVQD (reference sequence).

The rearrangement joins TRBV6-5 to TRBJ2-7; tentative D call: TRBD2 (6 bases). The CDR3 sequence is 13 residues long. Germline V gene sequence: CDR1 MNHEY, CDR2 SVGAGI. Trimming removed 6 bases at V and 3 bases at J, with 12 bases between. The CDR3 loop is CASRTGGLYEQYF. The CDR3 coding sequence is TGTGCCAGCAGAACCGGAGGGCTCTACGAGCAGTACTTC.

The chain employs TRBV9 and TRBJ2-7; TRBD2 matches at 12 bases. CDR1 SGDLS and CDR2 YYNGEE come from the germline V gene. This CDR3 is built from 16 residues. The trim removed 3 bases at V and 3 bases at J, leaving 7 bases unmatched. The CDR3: CASSAGGLAGNYEQYF. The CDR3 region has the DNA TGTGCCAGCAGCGCCGGAGGACTAGCGGGGAACTACGAGCAGTACTTC.

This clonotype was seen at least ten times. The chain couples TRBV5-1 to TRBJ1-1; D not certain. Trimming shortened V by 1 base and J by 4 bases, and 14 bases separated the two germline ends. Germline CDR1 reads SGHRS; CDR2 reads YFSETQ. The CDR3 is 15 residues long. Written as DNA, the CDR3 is TGCGCCAGCAGCTTGATCGGTGGGGAGGGCACTGAAGCTTTCTTT. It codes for CASSLIGGEGTEAFF.

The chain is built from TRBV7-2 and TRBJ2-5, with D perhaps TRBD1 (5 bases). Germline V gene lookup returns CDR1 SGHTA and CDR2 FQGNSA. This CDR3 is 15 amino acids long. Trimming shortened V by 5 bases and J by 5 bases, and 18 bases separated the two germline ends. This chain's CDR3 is CASSPQHRGPETQYF. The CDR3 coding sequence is TGTGCCAGCAGCCCCCAGCATAGGGGCCCGGAGACCCAGTACTTC.

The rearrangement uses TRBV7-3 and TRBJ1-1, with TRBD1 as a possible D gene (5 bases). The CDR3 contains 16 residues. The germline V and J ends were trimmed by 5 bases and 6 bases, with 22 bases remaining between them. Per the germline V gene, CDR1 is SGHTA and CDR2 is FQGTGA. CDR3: CASSRLRLDTGPEAFF. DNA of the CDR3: TGTGCCAGCAGCCGACTCAGACTGGACACCGGCCCTGAAGCTTTCTTT.

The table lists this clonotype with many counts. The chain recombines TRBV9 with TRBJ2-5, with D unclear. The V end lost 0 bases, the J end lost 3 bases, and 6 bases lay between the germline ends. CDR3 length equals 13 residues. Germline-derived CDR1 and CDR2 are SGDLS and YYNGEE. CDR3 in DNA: TGTGCCAGCAGCGTAGGCCCAAAAGAGACCCAGTACTTC. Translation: CASSVGPKETQYF.

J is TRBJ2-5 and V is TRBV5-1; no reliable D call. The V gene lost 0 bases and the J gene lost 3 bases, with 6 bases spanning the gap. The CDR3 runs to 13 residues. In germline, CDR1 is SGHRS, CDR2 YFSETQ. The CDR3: CASSLVVKETQYF. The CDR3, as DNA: TGCGCCAGCAGCTTGGTAGTAAAAGAGACCCAGTACTTC.

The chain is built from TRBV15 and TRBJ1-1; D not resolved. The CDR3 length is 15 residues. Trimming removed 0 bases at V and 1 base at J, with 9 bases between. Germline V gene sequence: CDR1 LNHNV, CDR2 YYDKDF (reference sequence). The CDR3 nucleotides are TGTGCCACCAGCAGAGATCCAGAGGCGAACACTGAAGCTTTCTTT. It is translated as CATSRDPEANTEAFF. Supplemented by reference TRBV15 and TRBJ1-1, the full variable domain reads DAMVIQNPRYQVTQFGKPVTLSCSQTLNHNVMYWYQQKSSQAPKLLFHYYDKDFNNEADTPDNFQSRRPNTSFCFLDIRSPGLGDTAMYLCATSRDPEANTEAFFGQGTRLTVV.

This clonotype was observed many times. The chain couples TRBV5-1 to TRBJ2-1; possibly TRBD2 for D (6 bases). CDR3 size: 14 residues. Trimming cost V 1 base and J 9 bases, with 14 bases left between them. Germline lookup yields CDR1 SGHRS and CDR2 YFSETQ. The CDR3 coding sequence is TGCGCCAGCAGCTTGTGGTCGGGAGTAGCTGAGCAGTTCTTC. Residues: CASSLWSGVAEQFF.

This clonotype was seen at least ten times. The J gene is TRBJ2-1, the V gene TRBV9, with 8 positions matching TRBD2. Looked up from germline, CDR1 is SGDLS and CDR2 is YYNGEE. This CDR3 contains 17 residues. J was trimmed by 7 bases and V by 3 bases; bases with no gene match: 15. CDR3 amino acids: CASSGSPGTRDPNEQFF. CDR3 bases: TGTGCCAGCAGCGGCTCTCCCGGGACTAGGGACCCTAATGAGCAGTTCTTC.

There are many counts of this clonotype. The CDR3 DNA sequence: TGTGCCAGCAGCGTAGGACCGGGGGGGCCGTTGGATACGCAGTATTTT. The encoded protein is CASSVGPGGPLDTQYF. This chain joins TRBV9 and TRBJ2-3; 8 bases agree with TRBD2. The CDR3 has 16 residues. V dropped 0 bases and J dropped 6; count of bases not matched to a gene: 9. Germline V gene data show CDR1 as SGDLS and CDR2 as YYNGEE.

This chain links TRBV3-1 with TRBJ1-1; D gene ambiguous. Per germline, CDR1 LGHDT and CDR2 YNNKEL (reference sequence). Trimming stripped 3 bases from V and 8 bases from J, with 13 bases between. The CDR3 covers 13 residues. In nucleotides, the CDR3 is TGTGCCAGCAGCCAGCGGGGTGCCGCGGAAGCTTTCTTT. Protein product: CASSQRGAAEAFF.

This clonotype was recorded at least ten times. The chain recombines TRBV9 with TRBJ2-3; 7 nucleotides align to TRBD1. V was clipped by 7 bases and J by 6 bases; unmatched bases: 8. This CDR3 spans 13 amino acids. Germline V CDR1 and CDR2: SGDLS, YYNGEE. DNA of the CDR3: TGTGCCAGCTCACGACAGGGCTGGGATACGCAGTATTTT. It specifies CASSRQGWDTQYF.